This is a list of T cell receptor beta chains from one sample in a study of blood T cell repertoires in COVID-19. Method: immunoSEQ multiplex PCR; TCRdb's copy keeps in-frame clones and lacks some. The sample records 220,000 or so clones, about 93% being singletons. The sample taken for sequencing was peripheral blood. The origin of the receptors is a man between 60 and 75 years old with COVID-19, enrolled during active disease. Each CDR3 is given with its conserved first and last residue. Fields, in order: D gene, J gene, CDR3 length, V gene, clone size, CDR3 protein. The D gene is left open where the match is weak. The listing skips clone size in some rows; elsewhere it reads once, few, many or a size class.

TRBD1	TRBJ2-7	14	TRBV4-1	once	CASSRGQGADEQYF
.	TRBJ2-7	14	TRBV15	.	CATSRVTGPYEQYF
.	TRBJ1-5	16	TRBV7-2	.	CASSLGSRGLDQPQHF
.	TRBJ1-1	16	TRBV2	.	CASSGGVGAGNTEAFF
.	TRBJ2-1	13	TRBV4-3	.	CASSQGAYNEQFF
.	TRBJ1-1	14	TRBV6-5	.	CASKRAGPNTEAFF
.	TRBJ1-3	10	TRBV2	.	CASRGNTIYF
.	TRBJ2-1	15	TRBV25-1	.	CATQPGGKGGNEQFF
.	TRBJ1-2	13	TRBV3-1/TRBV3-2	.	CASSQDRDYGYTF
.	TRBJ2-7	11	TRBV5-1	.	CASSLAREQYF
.	TRBJ2-3	14	TRBV6-5	.	CASSFLTGQDTQYF
TRBD2	TRBJ2-7	16	TRBV7-6	.	CASSLEAAGGIYEQYF
.	TRBJ1-2	13	TRBV24-1	.	CATSDGGNYGYTF
.	TRBJ2-3	15	TRBV2	.	CASSDVGGPADTQYF
.	TRBJ2-1	12	TRBV18	.	CASSPSRNEQFF
.	TRBJ2-7	13	TRBV21-1	.	CASSKQGLYEQYF
TRBD2	TRBJ2-1	17	TRBV4-3	.	CASSLAGTSGNYNEQFF
TRBD2	TRBJ2-7	16	TRBV7-9	.	CASSGGTSGSSYEQYF
.	TRBJ1-2	11	TRBV12-3/TRBV12-4	.	CASSSRYGYTF
.	TRBJ2-4	15	TRBV3-1/TRBV3-2	.	CASSQGAGGKNIQYF
.	TRBJ1-2	13	TRBV7-8	.	CASSPQKNYGYTF
.	TRBJ1-2	16	TRBV9	.	CASSVAGTMAYYGYTF
TRBD2	TRBJ2-7	18	TRBV6-1	.	CASSERKISSGETYEQYF
TRBD1	TRBJ1-5	19	TRBV4-1	once	CASSQDRGLGTGGNQPQHF
.	TRBJ2-3	16	TRBV4-3	.	CASSPARRSATDTQYF
.	TRBJ2-2	13	TRBV19	.	CASKRHDPGELFF
TRBD2	TRBJ2-7	13	TRBV6-6	few	CASRDPGRYEQYF
TRBD1	TRBJ1-2	16	TRBV2	.	CASSERTGGGYYGYTF
.	TRBJ1-2	13	TRBV28	.	CASSLSRFERYTF
.	TRBJ2-2	16	TRBV10-3	.	CAISDSTRFNTGELFF
TRBD2	TRBJ2-4	20	TRBV7-3	.	CASSPGGLAGAGSGKNIQYF
.	TRBJ1-6	12	TRBV6-5	.	CASKDSTSPLHF
TRBD2	TRBJ2-1	17	TRBV24-1	.	CATSDSSGRGGFGEQFF
TRBD2	TRBJ2-2	18	TRBV3-1/TRBV3-2	.	CASSHRTSGRGGTGELFF
TRBD1	TRBJ2-3	17	TRBV9	.	CASSPSSDRVGTDTQYF
.	TRBJ2-1	15	TRBV11-3	once	CASSLAGLDYNEQFF
TRBD1	TRBJ2-3	16	TRBV5-1	once	CASSLEAAGGLDTQYF
.	TRBJ2-1	13	TRBV6-4	.	CASSLSLQDEQFF
TRBD1	TRBJ2-1	18	TRBV30	few	CAWGRSYTGTGSNNEQFF
.	TRBJ1-1	17	TRBV6-1	.	CASSEAEANRMGTEAFF
.	TRBJ2-7	14	TRBV28	.	CASSEHRVESEQYF
.	TRBJ1-2	14	TRBV19	.	CASSIENSLNGYTF
TRBD2	TRBJ2-1	14	TRBV10-3	few	CAIGGSGRGNEQFF
.	TRBJ1-5	15	TRBV3-1/TRBV3-2	.	CASSPGGISNQPQHF
.	TRBJ1-1	12	TRBV28	.	CASNAGDTEAFF
.	TRBJ1-6	16	TRBV10-3	.	CAISEGGGTYNSPLHF
.	TRBJ2-7	16	TRBV5-4	.	CASSHKSGSPQDEQYF
.	TRBJ1-1	15	TRBV19	.	CASSIEARRGTEAFF
TRBD2	TRBJ2-1	16	TRBV25-1	.	CASSDPGTSGNNEQFF
TRBD1	TRBJ1-2	15	TRBV5-1	.	CASSDQGQGAGGYTF
.	TRBJ2-7	15	TRBV5-5	.	CASSLLERPKYEQYF
TRBD1	TRBJ1-5	13	TRBV19	once	CASNDRGNQPQHF
TRBD1	TRBJ1-2	13	TRBV7-9	.	CASSMDRVYGYTF
TRBD1	TRBJ1-2	17	TRBV24-1	.	CATIHPGQGIPNYGYTF
.	TRBJ1-1	13	TRBV29-1	.	CSARQGRNTEAFF
TRBD1	TRBJ1-1	14	TRBV19	few	CASSSWTGDTEAFF
TRBD1	TRBJ1-4	14	TRBV19	few	CASGMTGANEKLFF